The clone carrying this TCR beta chain was observed many times. The source material, RNA transcripts, was used to amplify TCR beta CDR3 regions. HTBI primers drove first-round RT-PCR of the TCR CDR3. TCRdb used MiXCR to reprocess the multiplex PCR reads, holding one entry per CDR3 protein. The sample contains a few hundred thousand distinct CDR3 sequences, approximately 15% of which appear only once. Graves' hyperthyroidism showing no ophthalmopathy progression within 18 months was considered stable. These data come from a study of T cells in Graves' hyperthyroidism and ophthalmopathy. This CDR3 comprises 14 residues. After removal of 3 bases from V and 5 bases from J, the junction contained 2 bases not matched to a gene.

Input material: blood. The TCR sequence derives from a woman between 18 and 30 years old with Graves' hyperthyroidism. This rearrangement joins TRBV12-3 or TRBV12-4 to TRBJ1-2; the match to TRBD1 covers 11 bases. This CDR3 is CASSFWDRGYGYTF. CDR3 bases: TGTGCCAGCAGTTTTTGGGACAGGGGGTATGGCTACACCTTC.